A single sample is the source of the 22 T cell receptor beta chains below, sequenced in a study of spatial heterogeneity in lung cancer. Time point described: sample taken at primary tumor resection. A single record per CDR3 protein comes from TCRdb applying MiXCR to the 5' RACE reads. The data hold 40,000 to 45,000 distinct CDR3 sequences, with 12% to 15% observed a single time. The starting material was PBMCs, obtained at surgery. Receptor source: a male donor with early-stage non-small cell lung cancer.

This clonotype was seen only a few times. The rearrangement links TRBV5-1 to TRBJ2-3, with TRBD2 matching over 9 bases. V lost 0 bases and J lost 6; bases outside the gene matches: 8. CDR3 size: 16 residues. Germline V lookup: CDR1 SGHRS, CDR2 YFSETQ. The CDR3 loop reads CASSLVLAGPQDTQYF. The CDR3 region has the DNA TGCGCCAGCAGCTTGGTTCTAGCGGGGCCCCAGGATACGCAGTATTTT. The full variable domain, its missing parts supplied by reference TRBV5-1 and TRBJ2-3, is KAGVTQTPRYLIKTRGQQVTLSCSPISGHRSVSWYQQTPGQGLQFLFEYFSETQRNKGNFPGRFSGRQFSNSRSEMNVSTLELGDSALYLCASSLVLAGPQDTQYFGPGTRLTVL.

CDR3 region: CASSLGGPRGYEQYF. In DNA form, the CDR3 reads TGTGCCAGCAGCTTAGGTGGGCCTAGGGGTTACGAGCAGTACTTC. J is TRBJ2-7 and V is TRBV13; perhaps TRBD1 as D (5 bases). The CDR3 totals 15 residues. From germline, CDR1 is PRHDT and CDR2 FYEKMQ (reference sequence). Trimming removed 0 bases from V and 4 bases from J, with 13 bases in between.

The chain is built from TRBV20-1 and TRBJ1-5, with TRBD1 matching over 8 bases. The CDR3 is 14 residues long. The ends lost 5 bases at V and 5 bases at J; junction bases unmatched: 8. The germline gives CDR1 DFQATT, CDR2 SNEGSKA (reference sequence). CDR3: CSAQDRDRYQPQHF. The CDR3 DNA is TGCAGTGCTCAGGACCGGGACAGGTATCAGCCCCAGCATTTT.

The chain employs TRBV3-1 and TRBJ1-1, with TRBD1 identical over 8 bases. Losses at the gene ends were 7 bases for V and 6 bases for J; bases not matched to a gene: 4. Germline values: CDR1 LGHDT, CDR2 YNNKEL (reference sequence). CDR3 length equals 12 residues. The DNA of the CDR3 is TGTGCCAGCACCTCAGGGGGCCCTGAAGCTTTCTTT. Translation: CASTSGGPEAFF.

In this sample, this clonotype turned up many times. This CDR3 is CASSVGNGELFF. CDR3 nucleotide sequence: TGTGCCAGCAGCGTAGGTAACGGGGAGCTGTTTTTT. The V gene is TRBV9, the J gene TRBJ2-2, with D uncertain. This CDR3 spans 12 amino acids. From germline, CDR1 is SGDLS and CDR2 YYNGEE. Trimming took off 0 bases at V and 7 bases at J, with 4 bases between the two ends.

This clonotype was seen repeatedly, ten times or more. Here the CDR3 reads CASRLAGDIYEQYF. The CDR3 DNA reads TGTGCCAGCAGACTAGCGGGAGATATATACGAGCAGTACTTC. This chain links TRBV28 with TRBJ2-7; 11 bases map to TRBD2. Germline loops: CDR1 MDHEN, CDR2 SYDVKM. The length of the CDR3 is 14 residues. The ends lost 6 bases at V and 4 bases at J; junction bases unmatched: 5.

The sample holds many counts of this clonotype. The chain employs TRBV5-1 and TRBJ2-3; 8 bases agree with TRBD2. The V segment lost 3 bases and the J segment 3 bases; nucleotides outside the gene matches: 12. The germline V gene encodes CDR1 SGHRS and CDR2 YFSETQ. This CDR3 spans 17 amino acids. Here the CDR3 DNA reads TGCGCCAGCAGCTCCAAACTAGCGGTCCTTGAGACAGATACGCAGTATTTT. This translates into CASSSKLAVLETDTQYF.

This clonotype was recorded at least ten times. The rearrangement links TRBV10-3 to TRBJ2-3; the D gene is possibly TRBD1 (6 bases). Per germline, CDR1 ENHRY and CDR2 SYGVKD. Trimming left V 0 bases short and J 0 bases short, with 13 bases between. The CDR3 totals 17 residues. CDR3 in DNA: TGTGCCATCAGTGAGTCGGGTCAGGGGAGAAGCACAGATACGCAGTATTTT. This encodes CAISESGQGRSTDTQYF.

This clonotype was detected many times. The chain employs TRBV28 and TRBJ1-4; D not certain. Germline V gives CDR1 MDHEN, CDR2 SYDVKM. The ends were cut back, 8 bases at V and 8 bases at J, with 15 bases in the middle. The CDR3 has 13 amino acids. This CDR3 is CASEARSEEKLFF. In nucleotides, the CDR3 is TGTGCCAGCGAAGCCCGAAGTGAGGAAAAACTGTTTTTT.

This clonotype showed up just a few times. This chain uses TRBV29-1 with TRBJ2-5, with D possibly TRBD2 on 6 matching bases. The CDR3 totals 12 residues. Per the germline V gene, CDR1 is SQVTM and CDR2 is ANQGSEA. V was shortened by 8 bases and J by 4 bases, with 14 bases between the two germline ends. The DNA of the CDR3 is TGCAGCTCAGGCTGGGAGGCAGAGACCCAGTACTTC. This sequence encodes CSSGWEAETQYF.

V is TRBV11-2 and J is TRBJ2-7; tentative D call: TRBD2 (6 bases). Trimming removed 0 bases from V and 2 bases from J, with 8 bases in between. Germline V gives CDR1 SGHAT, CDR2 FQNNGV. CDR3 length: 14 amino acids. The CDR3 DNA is TGTGCCAGCAGCTTAGATCGACTAGCCTACGAGCAGTACTTC. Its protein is CASSLDRLAYEQYF.

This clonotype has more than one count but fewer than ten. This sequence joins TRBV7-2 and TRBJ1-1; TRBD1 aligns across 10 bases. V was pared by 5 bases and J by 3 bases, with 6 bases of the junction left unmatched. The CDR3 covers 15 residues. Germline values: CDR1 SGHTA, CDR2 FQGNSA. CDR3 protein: CASSLMGQGYTEAFF. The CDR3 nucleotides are TGTGCCAGCAGCCTCATGGGACAGGGGTACACTGAAGCTTTCTTT.

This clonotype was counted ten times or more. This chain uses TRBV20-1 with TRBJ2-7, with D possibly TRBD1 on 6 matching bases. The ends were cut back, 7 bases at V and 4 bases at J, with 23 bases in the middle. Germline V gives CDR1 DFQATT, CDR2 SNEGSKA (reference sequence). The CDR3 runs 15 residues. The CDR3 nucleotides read TGCAGTGTTTTTGACAGGACGGGAAGGGCTTACGAGCAGTACTTC. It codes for CSVFDRTGRAYEQYF.

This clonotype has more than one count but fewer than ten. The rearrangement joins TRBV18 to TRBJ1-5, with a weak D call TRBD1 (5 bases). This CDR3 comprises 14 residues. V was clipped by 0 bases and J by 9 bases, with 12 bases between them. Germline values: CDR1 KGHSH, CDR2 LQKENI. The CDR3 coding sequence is TGTGCCAGCTCACCACCGCCCAGTGGGGCGCCCCAGCATTTT. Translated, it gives CASSPPPSGAPQHF.

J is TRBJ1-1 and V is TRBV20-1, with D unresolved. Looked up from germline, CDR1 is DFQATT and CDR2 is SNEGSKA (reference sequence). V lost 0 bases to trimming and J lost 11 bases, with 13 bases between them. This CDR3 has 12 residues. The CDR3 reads CSAREIGSGAFF. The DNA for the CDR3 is TGCAGTGCTAGAGAGATAGGCTCCGGGGCTTTCTTT.

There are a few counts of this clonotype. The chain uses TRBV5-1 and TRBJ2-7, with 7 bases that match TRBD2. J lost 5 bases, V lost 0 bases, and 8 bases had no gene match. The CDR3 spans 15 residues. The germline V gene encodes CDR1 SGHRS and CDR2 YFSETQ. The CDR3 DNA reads TGCGCCAGCAGCTTGGGCGGGGGACGTACCCACGAGCAGTACTTC. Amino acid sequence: CASSLGGGRTHEQYF.

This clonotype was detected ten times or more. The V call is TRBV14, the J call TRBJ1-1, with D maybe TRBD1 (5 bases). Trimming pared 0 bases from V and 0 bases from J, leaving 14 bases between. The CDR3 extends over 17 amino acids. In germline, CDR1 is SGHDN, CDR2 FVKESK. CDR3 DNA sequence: TGTGCCAGCAGCCAAGACCCCTTCGAGGGGATGAACACTGAAGCTTTCTTT. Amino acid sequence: CASSQDPFEGMNTEAFF.

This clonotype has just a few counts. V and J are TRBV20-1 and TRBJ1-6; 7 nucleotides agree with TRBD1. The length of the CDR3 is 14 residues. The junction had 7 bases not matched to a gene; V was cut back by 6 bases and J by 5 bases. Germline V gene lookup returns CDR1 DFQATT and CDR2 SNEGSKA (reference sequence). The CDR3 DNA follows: TGCAGTGCCCCACAGGGGATGGATAATTCACCCCTCCACTTT. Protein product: CSAPQGMDNSPLHF.

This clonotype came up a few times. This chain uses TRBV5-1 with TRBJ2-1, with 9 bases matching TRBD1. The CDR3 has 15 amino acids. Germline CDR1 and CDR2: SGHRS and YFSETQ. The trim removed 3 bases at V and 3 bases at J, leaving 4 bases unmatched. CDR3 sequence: CASSSLTGGYNEQFF. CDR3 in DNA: TGCGCCAGCAGCTCGTTGACAGGGGGCTACAATGAGCAGTTCTTC. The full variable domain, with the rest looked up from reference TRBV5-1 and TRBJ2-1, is KAGVTQTPRYLIKTRGQQVTLSCSPISGHRSVSWYQQTPGQGLQFLFEYFSETQRNKGNFPGRFSGRQFSNSRSEMNVSTLELGDSALYLCASSSLTGGYNEQFFGPGTRLTVL.

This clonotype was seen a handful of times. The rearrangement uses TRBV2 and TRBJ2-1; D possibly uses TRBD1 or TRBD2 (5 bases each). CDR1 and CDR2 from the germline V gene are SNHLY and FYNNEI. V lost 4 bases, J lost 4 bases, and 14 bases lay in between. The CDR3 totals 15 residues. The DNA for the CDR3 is TGTGCCAGCAGTGGGGGGAGTCTTATATACAATGAGCAGTTCTTC. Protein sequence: CASSGGSLIYNEQFF.

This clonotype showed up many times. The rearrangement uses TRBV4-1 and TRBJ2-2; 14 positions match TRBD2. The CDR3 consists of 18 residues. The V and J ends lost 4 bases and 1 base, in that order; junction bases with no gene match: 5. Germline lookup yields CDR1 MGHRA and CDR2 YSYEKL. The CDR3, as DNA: TGCGCCAGCAGCCGTCGACTAGCGGGAGGGATGAACACCGGGGAGCTGTTTTTT. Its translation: CASSRRLAGGMNTGELFF.

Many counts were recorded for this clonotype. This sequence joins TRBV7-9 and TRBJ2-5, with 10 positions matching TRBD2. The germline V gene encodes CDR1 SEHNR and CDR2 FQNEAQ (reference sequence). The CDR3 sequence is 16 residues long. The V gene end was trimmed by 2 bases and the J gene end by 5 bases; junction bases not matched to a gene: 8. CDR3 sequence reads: CASSLRQTSGWETQYF. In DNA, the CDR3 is TGTGCCAGCAGCTTAAGACAGACTAGCGGGTGGGAGACCCAGTACTTC. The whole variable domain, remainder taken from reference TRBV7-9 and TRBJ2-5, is DTGVSQNPRHKITKRGQNVTFRCDPISEHNRLYWYRQTLGQGPEFLTYFQNEAQLEKSRLLSDRFSAERPKGSFSTLEIQRTEQGDSAMYLCASSLRQTSGWETQYFGPGTRLLVL.